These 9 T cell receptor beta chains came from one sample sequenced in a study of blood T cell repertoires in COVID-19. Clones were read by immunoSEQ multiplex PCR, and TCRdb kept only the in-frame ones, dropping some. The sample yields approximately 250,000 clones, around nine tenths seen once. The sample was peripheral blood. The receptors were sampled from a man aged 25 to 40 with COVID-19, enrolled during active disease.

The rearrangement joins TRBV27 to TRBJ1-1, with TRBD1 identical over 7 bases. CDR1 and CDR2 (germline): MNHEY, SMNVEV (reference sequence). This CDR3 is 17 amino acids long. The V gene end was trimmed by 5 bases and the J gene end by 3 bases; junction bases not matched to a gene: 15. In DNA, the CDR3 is TGTGCCAGCAGTCCTGTGGGGCGTACAGGGGTTGACACTGAAGCTTTCTTT. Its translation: CASSPVGRTGVDTEAFF.

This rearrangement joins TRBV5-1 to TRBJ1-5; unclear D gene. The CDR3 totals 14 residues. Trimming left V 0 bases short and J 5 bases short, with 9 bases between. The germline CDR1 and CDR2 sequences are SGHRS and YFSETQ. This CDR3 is CASSLAPEHQPQHF. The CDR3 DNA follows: TGCGCCAGCAGCTTGGCCCCAGAACATCAGCCCCAGCATTTT.

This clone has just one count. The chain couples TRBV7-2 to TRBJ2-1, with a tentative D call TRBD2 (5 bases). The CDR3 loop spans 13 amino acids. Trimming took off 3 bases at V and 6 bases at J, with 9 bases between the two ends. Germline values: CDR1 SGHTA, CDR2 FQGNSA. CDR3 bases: TGTGCCAGCAGCTTTACTAGTCCCAATGAGCAGTTCTTC. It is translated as CASSFTSPNEQFF.

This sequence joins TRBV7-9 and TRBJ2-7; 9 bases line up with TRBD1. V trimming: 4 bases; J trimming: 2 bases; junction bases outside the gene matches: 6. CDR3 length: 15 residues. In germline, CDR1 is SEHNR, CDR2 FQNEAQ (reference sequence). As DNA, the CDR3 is TGTGCCAGCAGCTGGGACAGGGTCAGCCCCTACGAGCAGTACTTC. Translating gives CASSWDRVSPYEQYF.

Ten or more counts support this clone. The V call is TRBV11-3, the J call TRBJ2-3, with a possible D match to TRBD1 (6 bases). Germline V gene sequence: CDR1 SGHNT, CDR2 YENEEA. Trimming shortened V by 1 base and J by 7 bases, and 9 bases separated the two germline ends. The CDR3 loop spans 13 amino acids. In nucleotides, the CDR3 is TGTGCCAGCAGCTTAGGGGGACATAATACGCAGTATTTT. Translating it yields CASSLGGHNTQYF. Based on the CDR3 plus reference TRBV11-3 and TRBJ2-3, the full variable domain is EAGVVQSPRYKIIEKKQPVAFWCNPISGHNTLYWYLQNLGQGPELLIRYENEEAVDDSQLPKDRFSAERLKGVDSTLKIQPAELGDSAVYLCASSLGGHNTQYFGPGTRLTVL.

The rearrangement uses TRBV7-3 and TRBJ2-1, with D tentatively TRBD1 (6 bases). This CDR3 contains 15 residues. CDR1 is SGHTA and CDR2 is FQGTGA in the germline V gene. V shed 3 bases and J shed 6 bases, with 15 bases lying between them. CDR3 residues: CASSLGPGEINEQFF. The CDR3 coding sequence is TGTGCCAGCAGCTTGGGACCAGGGGAGATCAATGAGCAGTTCTTC.

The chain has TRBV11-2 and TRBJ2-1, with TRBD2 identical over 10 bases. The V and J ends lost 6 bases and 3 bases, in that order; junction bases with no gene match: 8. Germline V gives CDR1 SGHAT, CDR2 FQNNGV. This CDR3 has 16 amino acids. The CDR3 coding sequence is TGTGCCAGCAGACCTATAGCGGGGGGCCTCTACAATGAGCAGTTCTTC. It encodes CASRPIAGGLYNEQFF.

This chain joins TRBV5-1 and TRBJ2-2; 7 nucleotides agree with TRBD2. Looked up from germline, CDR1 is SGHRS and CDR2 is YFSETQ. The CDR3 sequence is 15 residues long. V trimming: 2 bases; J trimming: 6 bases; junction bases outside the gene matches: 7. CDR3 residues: CASSFRERGPGELFF. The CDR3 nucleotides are TGCGCCAGCAGCTTTCGGGAGCGGGGTCCCGGGGAGCTGTTTTTT.

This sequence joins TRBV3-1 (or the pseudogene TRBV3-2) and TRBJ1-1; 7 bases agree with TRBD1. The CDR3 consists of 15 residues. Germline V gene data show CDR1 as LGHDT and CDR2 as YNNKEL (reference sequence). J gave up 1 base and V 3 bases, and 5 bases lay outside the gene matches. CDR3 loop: CASSHAGTANTEAFF. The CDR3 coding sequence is TGTGCCAGCAGCCATGCCGGGACAGCGAACACTGAAGCTTTCTTT.